The 32 T cell receptor beta chains presented below share a single source sample, sequenced in a study of T cells in Graves' hyperthyroidism and ophthalmopathy. Amplified TCR beta CDR3 regions derived from RNA transcripts. HTBI primers drove first-round RT-PCR of the TCR CDR3. One entry per CDR3 protein results from TCRdb running MiXCR on the multiplex PCR reads. This sample has hundreds of thousands of distinct CDR3 sequences, with about 19% found just once. The sample consisted of blood. The source of these receptors is a woman between 50 and 59 years old with Graves' hyperthyroidism that later progressed to Graves' ophthalmopathy.

The sample holds many counts of this clonotype. CDR3 in amino acids: CASWAAYGYTF. The CDR3 DNA sequence: TGTGCCAGCTGGGCAGCGTATGGCTACACCTTC. The V call is TRBV6-1, the J call TRBJ1-2, with unresolved D. The CDR3 is 11 amino acids. Trimming took off 8 bases at V and 5 bases at J, with 9 bases between the two ends. CDR1 and CDR2 (germline): MNHNS, SASEGT.

There are many counts of this clonotype. The rearrangement links TRBV7-9 to TRBJ2-2; 13 positions match TRBD2. With V trimmed by 4 bases and J by 6 bases, 5 bases remained unmatched. CDR1 and CDR2 (germline): SEHNR, FQNEAQ (reference sequence). CDR3 length: 16 residues. The CDR3 coding sequence is TGTGCCAGCAGCTCGGGACTAGCGGGGCCCGCCGGGGAGCTGTTTTTT. It yields the protein CASSSGLAGPAGELFF.

This clonotype was picked up many times. The chain employs TRBV7-9 and TRBJ1-2, with a weak D call TRBD1 (5 bases). Trimming cost V 5 bases and J 1 base, with 17 bases left between them. CDR3 length: 16 residues. Germline CDR1 and CDR2: SEHNR and FQNEAQ (reference sequence). In DNA, the CDR3 is TGTGCCAGCAGCACGGGGACCGATTACCTTAACTATGGCTACACCTTC. Translated, it gives CASSTGTDYLNYGYTF.

This clonotype was counted only a few times. V is TRBV5-6 and J is TRBJ2-2; TRBD1 matches 9 bases. Germline CDR1 reads SGHDT; CDR2 reads YYEEEE. The CDR3 totals 16 residues. Trimming at V came to 0 bases and at J to 4 bases, leaving 4 bases not matched to a gene. CDR3 loop: CASSLGTGAITGELFF. In DNA form, the CDR3 reads TGTGCCAGCAGCTTGGGGACAGGGGCCATCACCGGGGAGCTGTTTTTT.

This clonotype was recorded at least ten times. The rearrangement links TRBV3-1 to TRBJ1-1, with a weak D call TRBD1 (6 bases). This CDR3 region has 13 residues. Germline V gene sequence: CDR1 LGHDT, CDR2 YNNKEL (reference sequence). Trimming stripped 4 bases from V and 10 bases from J, with 16 bases between. CDR3: CASSPTGTDLAFF. The CDR3 bases are TGTGCCAGCAGCCCCACAGGGACCGACTTAGCTTTCTTT.

This clonotype turned up a few times. A much larger clone is a single base away; this may be a read error. The CDR3 DNA reads TGTGCCAGCAGTGAAGGTAGCGGGGGGGGAGCGTGGGCCCAGTACTTC. Protein product: CASSEGSGGGAWAQYF. The genes are TRBV6-1 and TRBJ2-5; TRBD2 matches 11 bases. This CDR3 comprises 16 residues. Germline CDR1 MNHNS, CDR2 SASEGT. V lost 1 base to trimming and J lost 9 bases; unmatched junction nucleotides: 10.

The rearrangement joins TRBV9 to TRBJ2-1; possible D gene TRBD2, 5 bases. V was cut by 0 bases and J by 6 bases, with 7 bases left in between. The CDR3 consists of 13 residues. CDR1 and CDR2 from the germline V gene are SGDLS and YYNGEE. DNA for the CDR3: TGTGCCAGCAGCGTAGGAGGGTTCAATGAGCAGTTCTTC. Encoded protein: CASSVGGFNEQFF.

This clonotype was observed many times. J is TRBJ2-3 and V is TRBV10-1; D gene unclear. The CDR3 sequence is 15 residues long. The germline V gene has CDR1 WNHNN and CDR2 SYGVQD (reference sequence). Trimming cost V 5 bases and J 3 bases, with 15 bases left between them. The CDR3, as DNA: TGCGCCAGCAGTCCCCGCGCCGGGCTGACAGATACGCAGTATTTT. The encoded protein is CASSPRAGLTDTQYF.

In its sample, this clonotype was seen many times. V usage is TRBV11-2 and J usage is TRBJ2-3; D is possibly TRBD1 or TRBD2 (5 bases each). The V end was cut by 2 bases, the J end by 4 bases, with 16 bases between. Germline CDR1 reads SGHAT; CDR2 reads FQNNGV. This CDR3 contains 16 residues. The CDR3 region has the DNA TGTGCCAGCAGCTTAACCGGACCGCGAGGGGCAGATACGCAGTATTTT. Translating it yields CASSLTGPRGADTQYF.

The chain recombines TRBV7-9 with TRBJ1-2, with D maybe TRBD1 (5 bases). CDR3 size: 14 residues. V was trimmed by 1 base and J by 6 bases, leaving 12 bases between them. Germline V gives CDR1 SEHNR, CDR2 FQNEAQ (reference sequence). CDR3: CASSLGGGENGYTF. The CDR3 DNA is TGTGCCAGCAGCTTAGGTGGAGGGGAGAATGGCTACACCTTC.

This clonotype has more than one count but fewer than ten. The chain links TRBV20-1 to TRBJ1-2; D ambiguous. V was trimmed by 0 bases and J by 8 bases, leaving 10 bases between them. The CDR3 length is 12 residues. The germline CDR1 and CDR2 sequences are DFQATT and SNEGSKA (reference sequence). This CDR3 is CSARESLWGYTF. The CDR3 region has the DNA TGCAGTGCTAGAGAATCCCTTTGGGGCTACACCTTC.

The chain is built from TRBV12-5 and TRBJ1-2; 8 bases match TRBD1. With V trimmed by 1 base and J by 2 bases, 3 bases remained unmatched. The germline V gene has CDR1 LGHNT and CDR2 FRNRAP. This CDR3 is built from 15 residues. The CDR3 DNA follows: TGTGCTAGTGGTTTGGCCCGGGACAGGAACTATGGCTACACCTTC. This codes for CASGLARDRNYGYTF.

The genes are TRBV5-1 and TRBJ1-5; D remains ambiguous. The CDR3 length is 15 residues. The germline V gene has CDR1 SGHRS and CDR2 YFSETQ. V was clipped by 5 bases and J by 1 base, with 13 bases between them. The CDR3 protein is CASRETLGSNQPQHF. The DNA for the CDR3 is TGCGCCAGCAGGGAGACCCTCGGGAGCAATCAGCCCCAGCATTTT.

The CDR3 sequence is CAISEGLGEGRKLFF. The CDR3 DNA is TGTGCCATCAGTGAGGGGCTCGGAGAGGGACGAAAACTGTTTTTT. V usage is TRBV10-3 and J usage is TRBJ1-4; a possible D gene is TRBD1 (5 bases). The CDR3 has 15 residues. Germline lookup yields CDR1 ENHRY and CDR2 SYGVKD. Trimming took off 2 bases at V and 10 bases at J, with 17 bases between the two ends.

This chain links TRBV20-1 with TRBJ2-4, with D perhaps given as TRBD1 or TRBD2 (5 bases each). V was trimmed by 6 bases and J by 8 bases, leaving 20 bases between them. Germline CDR1 reads DFQATT; CDR2 reads SNEGSKA (reference sequence). This CDR3 has 14 amino acids. The CDR3 is CSALGAEFRDIQYF. Here the CDR3 DNA reads TGCAGTGCCCTCGGGGCCGAGTTCCGGGACATTCAGTACTTC.

This clonotype showed up many times. The rearrangement links TRBV28 to TRBJ1-1; D remains ambiguous. This CDR3 is 14 amino acids long. Trimming left V 6 bases short and J 4 bases short, with 15 bases between. Per the germline V gene, CDR1 is MDHEN and CDR2 is SYDVKM. This CDR3 reads CASSSSEGITEAFF. CDR3 bases: TGTGCCAGCAGCTCCTCGGAAGGAATCACTGAAGCTTTCTTT. Together with reference TRBV28 and TRBJ1-1, the CDR3 gives the full variable domain: DVKVTQSSRYLVKRTGEKVFLECVQDMDHENMFWYRQDPGLGLRLIYFSYDVKMKEKGDIPEGYSVSREKKERFSLILESASTNQTSMYLCASSSSEGITEAFFGQGTRLTVV.

This clonotype was picked up many times. This chain joins TRBV7-2 and TRBJ2-1; no clear D. In germline, CDR1 is SGHTA, CDR2 FQGNSA. This CDR3 is 13 amino acids long. Trimming cost V 1 base and J 9 bases, with 10 bases left between them. As DNA, the CDR3 is TGTGCCAGCAGCTTAGAAGGCTATAGTGAGCAGTTCTTC. It yields the protein CASSLEGYSEQFF.

This clonotype showed up many times. The chain recombines TRBV11-2 with TRBJ2-1, with TRBD1 matching over 7 bases. V trimming: 6 bases; J trimming: 2 bases; junction bases outside the gene matches: 7. The CDR3 sequence is 15 residues long. Germline-derived CDR1 and CDR2 are SGHAT and FQNNGV. DNA for the CDR3: TGTGCCAGCAGTAAGGACAGGTCAACCTACAATGAGCAGTTCTTC. Its translation: CASSKDRSTYNEQFF.

This clonotype has a count of ten or more. The CDR3 protein is CSALSPRGGDNEQFF. The CDR3 DNA reads TGCAGTGCTCTTTCCCCGCGGGGGGGAGACAATGAGCAGTTCTTC. V usage is TRBV20-1 and J usage is TRBJ2-1, with TRBD2 matching 9 bases. The germline V gene has CDR1 DFQATT and CDR2 SNEGSKA (reference sequence). The CDR3 covers 15 residues. Losses at the gene ends were 5 bases for V and 5 bases for J; bases not matched to a gene: 10.

The chain couples TRBV14 to TRBJ1-4; D is unclear. With 0 bases removed from V and 5 bases from J, the gap between germline ends came to 4 bases. This CDR3 has 13 residues. Germline CDR1 SGHDN, CDR2 FVKESK. For the CDR3, the DNA is TGTGCCAGCAGCCAAGAGGGGAATGAAAAACTGTTTTTT. Translating gives CASSQEGNEKLFF. Complete variable domain (other parts from reference TRBV14 and TRBJ1-4): EAGVTQFPSHSVIEKGQTVTLRCDPISGHDNLYWYRRVMGKEIKFLLHFVKESKQDESGMPNNRFLAERTGGTYSTLKVQPAELEDSGVYFCASSQEGNEKLFFGSGTQLSVL.

This clonotype has ten or more counts. The chain joins TRBV7-6 to TRBJ2-1; a weak D match, TRBD2 (6 bases). With 5 bases removed from V and 2 bases from J, the gap between germline ends came to 16 bases. The CDR3 loop spans 16 amino acids. Per germline, CDR1 SGHVS and CDR2 FNYEAQ. In DNA, the CDR3 is TGTGCCAGCAGCGCCCCGGGGGTCCCTCCCTACAATGAGCAGTTCTTC. Its translation is CASSAPGVPPYNEQFF.

V and J are TRBV6-9 and TRBJ1-2; D gene uncertain. The CDR3 runs to 14 residues. Germline V gene sequence: CDR1 MNHGY, CDR2 SVAAGI. Trimming cost V 3 bases and J 5 bases, with 13 bases left between them. This chain's CDR3 is CASSYSKSAYGYTF. The CDR3 DNA sequence: TGTGCCAGCAGTTACTCGAAATCAGCATATGGCTACACCTTC.

This clonotype was picked up many times. This chain links TRBV6-1 with TRBJ1-1; the D gene is possibly TRBD1 (6 bases). CDR3 length: 16 residues. Trimming stripped 6 bases from V and 0 bases from J, with 17 bases between. Germline V gene data show CDR1 as MNHNS and CDR2 as SASEGT. The chain's CDR3 is CASRESSTGMNTEAFF. The CDR3 bases are TGTGCCAGCAGGGAAAGTTCGACAGGTATGAACACTGAAGCTTTCTTT.

The chain links TRBV20-1 to TRBJ1-4; D unclear. The CDR3 is 12 residues long. The V and J ends lost 4 bases and 2 bases respectively, with 5 bases between them. The V gene's germline CDR1 is DFQATT and CDR2 SNEGSKA (reference sequence). This CDR3 reads CSATYTNEKLFF. DNA for the CDR3: TGCAGTGCTACCTATACTAATGAAAAACTGTTTTTT.

This sequence joins TRBV6-1 and TRBJ2-3, with D tentatively TRBD2 (6 bases). Germline-derived CDR1 and CDR2 are MNHNS and SASEGT. Trimming stripped 6 bases from V and 1 base from J, with 11 bases between. The CDR3 is 14 amino acids. In DNA, the CDR3 is TGTGCCAGCAGCCGGGACTGGCGCACAGATACGCAGTATTTT. Protein product: CASSRDWRTDTQYF.

This clonotype was counted between two and nine times. The chain uses TRBV20-1 and TRBJ1-2, with no clear D. Germline V gene sequence: CDR1 DFQATT, CDR2 SNEGSKA (reference sequence). Trimming cost V 3 bases and J 4 bases, with 18 bases left between them. This CDR3 is built from 15 residues. DNA for the CDR3: TGCAGTGCTAGCCCGGAAACTGAATTTCTCTATGGCTACACCTTC. Translating gives CSASPETEFLYGYTF.

This clonotype showed up just a few times. The chain carries TRBV19 and TRBJ1-1; TRBD1 matches at 9 bases. CDR1 LNHDA and CDR2 SQIVND come from the germline V gene (reference sequence). The CDR3 consists of 13 residues. The V and J ends lost 6 bases and 7 bases, in that order; junction bases with no gene match: 6. CDR3 sequence reads: CASRAPGQGEAFF. The CDR3 bases are TGTGCCAGTAGAGCCCCGGGACAGGGTGAAGCTTTCTTT.

The V and J genes are TRBV27 and TRBJ2-7, with D perhaps TRBD1 (5 bases). Germline V lookup: CDR1 MNHEY, CDR2 SMNVEV (reference sequence). V lost 4 bases, J lost 5 bases, and 15 bases lay in between. This CDR3 spans 14 amino acids. As DNA, the CDR3 is TGTGCCAGCAGTTACGGCCCAGGGTCGGACGAGCAGTACTTC. It is translated as CASSYGPGSDEQYF.

This clonotype was seen ten or more times. The chain joins TRBV6-1 to TRBJ1-2; 7 bases are a match to TRBD1. The trim removed 2 bases at V and 3 bases at J, leaving 6 bases unmatched. Per the germline V gene, CDR1 is MNHNS and CDR2 is SASEGT. The CDR3 covers 15 residues. The CDR3 sequence is CASSERRGRDYGYTF. The CDR3 DNA sequence: TGTGCCAGCAGTGAAAGAAGGGGGCGCGACTATGGCTACACCTTC.

The table lists this clonotype with a few counts. The rearrangement joins TRBV6-5 to TRBJ1-5; possibly TRBD1 for D (5 bases). Germline CDR1 and CDR2: MNHEY and SVGAGI. Between the trimmed V and J ends, which lost 2 bases and 0 bases, there was a span of 8 bases. This CDR3 has 15 residues. The CDR3 nucleotides are TGTGCCAGCAGTTACGGGGACGGTAGCAATCAGCCCCAGCATTTT. Residues: CASSYGDGSNQPQHF.

The chain carries TRBV19 and TRBJ1-2, with 7 bases that match TRBD1. The CDR3 is made up of 13 amino acids. Trimming at V came to 7 bases and at J to 7 bases, leaving 9 bases not matched to a gene. Germline V gene sequence: CDR1 LNHDA, CDR2 SQIVND (reference sequence). The CDR3 here is CASTFDRVGGYTF. In DNA, the CDR3 is TGTGCCAGTACCTTCGACAGGGTCGGTGGCTACACCTTC.

This clonotype turned up a few times. The J gene is TRBJ2-5, the V gene TRBV29-1; 7 bases fit TRBD2. V dropped 2 bases and J dropped 1; count of bases not matched to a gene: 7. The CDR3 has 15 amino acids. CDR1 and CDR2 (germline): SQVTM, ANQGSEA. CDR3 sequence (DNA): TGCAGCGTTGAAACGGCTAGCGGCTTCCAAGAGACCCAGTACTTC. Translated, it gives CSVETASGFQETQYF.